The 25 T cell receptor beta chains given below trace back to one sample, sequenced in a study of monozygotic twins with inflammatory bowel disease (dated by TCRdb to the late 2010s). Libraries were constructed by 5' RACE. Reads for this sample came from an Illumina HiSeq 2500. With the reads reprocessed by TCRdb, a single entry stands for each CDR3 protein sequence and no DNA is reported. This sample's table lists under 150,000 distinct CDR3 sequences. 2% to 3% of the sample is held by the ten biggest clonotypes. Sequenced material: blood. The receptors derive from a human donor with ulcerative colitis or Crohn's disease, or a healthy co-twin of an affected twin (not recorded which).

The rearrangement uses TRBV3-1 and TRBJ2-5; the D call from TCRdb, TRBD1, cannot be confirmed without DNA. The CDR3 is made up of 15 amino acids. Germline V gene lookup returns CDR1 LGHDT and CDR2 YNNKEL (reference sequence). The chain's CDR3 is CASSPIYGAEETQYF.

The V gene is TRBV11-1, the J gene TRBJ2-7; TCRdb lists TRBD1, though no DNA is available to test this call. The CDR3 runs 18 residues. Germline V gives CDR1 SGHAT, CDR2 FQDESV (reference sequence). This CDR3 reads CASSPLRGQGTHTYEQYF.

The chain joins TRBV5-1 to TRBJ2-1. CDR1 SGHRS and CDR2 YFSETQ come from the germline V gene. This CDR3 is 16 amino acids long. CDR3 protein: CASSLVVASLYNEQFF.

J is TRBJ2-1 and V is TRBV30. The CDR3 loop spans 14 amino acids. CDR1 and CDR2 from the germline V gene are GTSNPN and SVGIG (reference sequence). The CDR3 loop reads CAWSGQNSYNEQFF.

The rearrangement joins TRBV5-1 to TRBJ1-4; TCRdb gives TRBD1 as the D gene, but with no DNA this cannot be confirmed. The germline V gene has CDR1 SGHRS and CDR2 YFSETQ. The CDR3 has 18 residues. CDR3 loop: CASSWDYKDRGQEEKLFF.

The chain has TRBV5-6 and TRBJ2-5. The CDR3 length is 14 residues. Germline V lookup: CDR1 SGHDT, CDR2 YYEEEE. The chain's CDR3 is CASSLGLSQETQYF.

CDR3 protein: CASSLNRDRSEAFF. The V gene is TRBV7-2, the J gene TRBJ1-1; TCRdb selects TRBD1, and the lack of DNA leaves this call unchecked. This CDR3 has 14 amino acids. The V gene's germline CDR1 is SGHTA and CDR2 FQGNSA.

The chain has TRBV30 and TRBJ1-2. From germline, CDR1 is GTSNPN and CDR2 SVGIG (reference sequence). The CDR3 length is 11 residues. CDR3 residues: CAWSALYGYTF.

V gene TRBV5-6 combines with J gene TRBJ2-7. Germline V gene lookup returns CDR1 SGHDT and CDR2 YYEEEE. This CDR3 region has 14 residues. CDR3 sequence reads: CASSLPGQSYEQYF.

The CDR3 sequence: CASSQPPDSGGTGELFF. The V and J genes are TRBV4-3 and TRBJ2-2; TCRdb gives TRBD2 as the D gene, but with no DNA this cannot be confirmed. In germline, CDR1 is LGHNA, CDR2 YSLEER. This CDR3 is built from 17 residues.

The chain links TRBV7-2 to TRBJ2-7; TCRdb gives TRBD2 as the D gene, but with no DNA this cannot be confirmed. This CDR3 spans 15 amino acids. CDR1 SGHTA and CDR2 FQGNSA come from the germline V gene. The CDR3 sequence: CASSQGLAGTYEQYF.

The genes are TRBV6-4 and TRBJ2-2. The CDR3 runs 13 residues. Germline V lookup: CDR1 MRHNA, CDR2 SNTAGT. This CDR3 is CASSVGETGVLFF.

The V gene is TRBV11-1, the J gene TRBJ2-3. The CDR3 runs to 12 residues. CDR1 is SGHAT, CDR2 FQDESV, per germline (reference sequence). The CDR3 loop reads CASSLLMDTQYF.

This chain uses TRBV4-1 with TRBJ2-7; TCRdb designates TRBD2, a call that cannot be tested without DNA. Germline V gene sequence: CDR1 MGHRA, CDR2 YSYEKL. The CDR3 is 15 amino acids. The CDR3 spells CASSQGRGPGNEQYF.

The rearrangement links TRBV11-3 to TRBJ2-2; as DNA is missing, the TRBD1 call by TCRdb cannot be tested. The CDR3 is made up of 15 amino acids. Looked up from germline, CDR1 is SGHNT and CDR2 is YENEEA. CDR3 residues: CASSPGGSNTGELFF.

The rearrangement joins TRBV7-2 to TRBJ1-4; checking the TCRdb D call of TRBD1 is not possible without DNA. Germline CDR1 is SGHTA and CDR2 is FQGNSA. The CDR3 loop spans 17 amino acids. The CDR3 spells CASSLSPGGRANEKLFF.

This chain connects TRBV11-1 to TRBJ2-1. Germline values: CDR1 SGHAT, CDR2 FQDESV (reference sequence). The CDR3 length is 11 residues. The CDR3 sequence: CASSNTAEQFF.

This chain joins TRBV20-1 and TRBJ1-5. CDR3 length: 12 residues. Germline CDR1 is DFQATT and CDR2 is SNEGSKA (reference sequence). CDR3 sequence: CSARYSNQPQHF.

The J gene is TRBJ1-5, the V gene TRBV6-2 or TRBV6-3. Germline V gene lookup returns CDR1 MNHEY and CDR2 SVGEGT. CDR3 size: 13 residues. The chain's CDR3 is CASSRYQREPQHF.

The chain joins TRBV18 to TRBJ2-1. The CDR3 is made up of 12 amino acids. CDR1 is KGHSH and CDR2 is LQKENI in the germline V gene. The CDR3 sequence is CASSPVYNEQFF.

The V call is TRBV4-3, the J call TRBJ1-5. Germline V gene sequence: CDR1 LGHNA, CDR2 YSLEER. The CDR3 loop spans 15 amino acids. The CDR3 reads CASSQEITSNQPQHF.

The V and J genes are TRBV21-1 and TRBJ1-2. TRBV21-1 is a pseudogene segment. CDR3 length equals 17 residues. The CDR3 spells CASSKGGYALFSYGYTF.

The CDR3 sequence is CASSWAGANTEAFF. The chain links TRBV7-2 to TRBJ1-1; the D gene TCRdb calls, TRBD1, cannot be checked with no DNA. The CDR3 is made up of 14 amino acids. Germline V lookup: CDR1 SGHTA, CDR2 FQGNSA.

The rearrangement joins TRBV7-3 to TRBJ1-6; the TCRdb call, TRBD1, lacks DNA for checking. The germline gives CDR1 SGHTA, CDR2 FQGTGA. This CDR3 region has 13 residues. The CDR3 spells CASSLDINSPLHF.

The chain links TRBV25-1 to TRBJ2-5; TCRdb's D call of TRBD1 is untestable without DNA. The CDR3 spans 17 residues. Germline-derived CDR1 and CDR2 are MGHDK and SYGVNS. CDR3 in amino acids: CASSGTGGRGLQETQYF.